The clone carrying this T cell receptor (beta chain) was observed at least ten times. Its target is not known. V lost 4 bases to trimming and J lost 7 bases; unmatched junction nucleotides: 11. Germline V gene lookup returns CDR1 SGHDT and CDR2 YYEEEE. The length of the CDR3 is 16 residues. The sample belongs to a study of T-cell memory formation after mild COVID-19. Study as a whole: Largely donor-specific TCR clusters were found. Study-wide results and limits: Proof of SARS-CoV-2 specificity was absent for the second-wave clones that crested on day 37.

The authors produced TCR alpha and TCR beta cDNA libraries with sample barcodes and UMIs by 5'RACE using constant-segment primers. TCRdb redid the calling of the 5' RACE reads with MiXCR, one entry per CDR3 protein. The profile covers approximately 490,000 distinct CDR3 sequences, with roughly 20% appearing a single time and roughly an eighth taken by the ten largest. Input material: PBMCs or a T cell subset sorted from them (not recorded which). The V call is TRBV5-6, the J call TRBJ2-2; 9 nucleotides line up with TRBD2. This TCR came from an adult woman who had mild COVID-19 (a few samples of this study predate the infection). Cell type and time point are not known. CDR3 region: CASSVIAGGPGGELFF. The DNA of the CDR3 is TGTGCCAGCAGCGTGATCGCGGGGGGGCCTGGCGGGGAGCTGTTTTTT.